The present entry profiles one T cell receptor beta chain with its context. What it binds is unknown. Through 5' RACE with UMI labels, the TRB cDNA libraries were prepared. Each CDR3 protein gets one entry in TCRdb, which reprocessed the 5' RACE reads and gives no DNA. This table holds about 150,000 distinct CDR3 sequences. The CDR3 is 14 residues long. Per the germline V gene, CDR1 is MGHRA and CDR2 is YSYEKL. Sorts performed in triplicate captured some 270,000 cells each from every CD8+ T cell subset. The sample comes from a study of CXCR3-negative and CXCR3-positive naive CD8 T cells. Study results and caveats: Relative to CXCR3-negative naive cells, CXCR3-positive naive cells had more hydrophobic TRB CDR3s. Diversity in memory CD8+ cells fell much lower than the comparably high levels seen in both naive subsets.

Sequenced input: naive CXCR3+ CD8+ T cells from blood. Subset meaning: CD45RO-CCR7+CD27+CD95- naive CD8+ T cells expressing CXCR3 (TNR3+). The TCR was taken from a human donor in good health. Some clones in this sample may be carry-over from other donors' samples. The chain employs TRBV4-1 and TRBJ2-5; as DNA is missing, the TRBD1 call by TCRdb cannot be tested. CDR3 region: CASSQGPGVETQYF.